This T cell receptor beta chain was captured by sequencing in a study of cytomegalovirus exposure and HLA in healthy donors. Turning to the study itself: One earlier analysis, a look at 200 million or so T cells, found some 100 million unique TCR beta sequences.

Germline V gives CDR1 SEHNR, CDR2 FQNEAQ (reference sequence). CDR3 length equals 12 residues. Trimming removed 6 bases at V and 1 base at J, with 4 bases between. General study results and limits: Most TCR beta V segments were productive about 87% or about 30% of the time in an earlier analysis. CMV serostatus was the only recorded immune exposure for donors.

Regarding this clone: What it recognizes is unknown.

At the time of sampling, donors were nominally healthy, though unrecorded immune exposures were likely. Researchers ran the PCR with 60 Vbeta and 13 Jbeta primers. Sequenced by immunoSEQ multiplex PCR; TCRdb stores in-frame clones only, minus some. The sample lists about 160,000 clones, roughly 80% occurring once. The TCR sequence derives from a young man in good health and CMV-seropositive. The chain recombines TRBV7-9 with TRBJ2-1, with D uncertain. The sample taken for sequencing was PBMCs. CDR3 sequence: CASSQSYNEQFF. CDR3 bases: TGTGCCAGCAGTCAGTCCTACAATGAGCAGTTCTTC. The variable domain in full, with the rest retrieved from reference TRBV7-9 and TRBJ2-1, is DTGVSQNPRHKITKRGQNVTFRCDPISEHNRLYWYRQTLGQGPEFLTYFQNEAQLEKSRLLSDRFSAERPKGSFSTLEIQRTEQGDSAMYLCASSQSYNEQFFGPGTRLTVL.